This passage covers 5 T cell receptor beta chains from one sample sequenced in a study of T cells in women clearing cervical HPV infection. Clones were sequenced by immunoSEQ multiplex PCR, and TCRdb holds only the in-frame ones, with some missing. The sample has tens of thousands of clones. Sequenced: blood buffy coat. The receptors derive from a woman between 18 and 69 years old with a cervical HPV16 infection that either progressed to CIN3+ or cleared (not recorded which).

About this clone: The read halts 3 residues ahead of the CDR3 end, with the missing end drawn from the germline J gene. The chain joins TRBV7-9 to TRBJ1-4; TRBD1 might be the D (5 bases). In germline, CDR1 is SEHNR, CDR2 FQNEAQ (reference sequence). The CDR3 length is 15 residues. The CDR3 protein is CASSPGETRDSPLFF. The sequenced part of the CDR3 DNA is TGTGCCAGCAGCCCGGGGGAAACCCGGGATTCACCA.

A note on this clone: The CDR3 end lies 3 residues beyond the end of the read and is filled in from the germline J gene. V is TRBV20-1 and J is TRBJ2-3, with 8 bases identical to TRBD2. CDR1 DFQATT and CDR2 SNEGSKA come from the germline V gene (reference sequence). The CDR3 is 15 residues long. V lost 0 bases, J lost 1 base, and 3 bases stayed unmatched. The CDR3 is CSARDPAGGTDTQYF. The DNA read from the CDR3 is TGCAGTGCTAGAGATCCAGCGGGGGGCACAGATACG.

As concerns this clone: The CDR3 goes on 3 residues after the read ends, and that part is filled in from the germline J gene. The chain has TRBV5-1 and TRBJ1-5; a weak D match, TRBD1 (5 bases). The ends were cut back, 5 bases at V and 2 bases at J, with 8 bases in the middle. In germline, CDR1 is SGHRS, CDR2 YFSETQ. This CDR3 is 13 amino acids long. The part of the CDR3 DNA that was read is TGCGCCAGCAGACAGGACGGCAATCAGCCC. Its translation: CASRQDGNQP. The whole CDR3 reads CASRQDGNQPQHF.

Concerning this clone itself: The read finishes 3 residues shy of the CDR3 end, and the germline J gene is used to complete it. The gene calls are TRBV13 and TRBJ1-2; no definite D call. This CDR3 is 12 amino acids long. Looked up from germline, CDR1 is PRHDT and CDR2 is FYEKMQ (reference sequence). CDR3 DNA (partial): TGTGCCAGCAGCTTGGACTCTGGGAGC. Translated, it gives CASSLDSGS. The whole CDR3 region reads CASSLDSGSYTF.

About this clone: The read gets to within 3 residues of the CDR3 end, and the germline J gene fills in the rest. The V and J genes are TRBV19 and TRBJ1-4; D possibly corresponds to TRBD1 (6 bases). This CDR3 spans 15 amino acids. Trimming cost V 5 bases and J 5 bases, with 15 bases left between them. CDR1 and CDR2 from the germline V gene are LNHDA and SQIVND (reference sequence). The part of the CDR3 DNA that was read is TGTGCCAGTAGTCAACAGGGAATTTCCAATGAAAAA. It codes for CASSQQGISNEK. The whole CDR3 protein reads CASSQQGISNEKLFF.